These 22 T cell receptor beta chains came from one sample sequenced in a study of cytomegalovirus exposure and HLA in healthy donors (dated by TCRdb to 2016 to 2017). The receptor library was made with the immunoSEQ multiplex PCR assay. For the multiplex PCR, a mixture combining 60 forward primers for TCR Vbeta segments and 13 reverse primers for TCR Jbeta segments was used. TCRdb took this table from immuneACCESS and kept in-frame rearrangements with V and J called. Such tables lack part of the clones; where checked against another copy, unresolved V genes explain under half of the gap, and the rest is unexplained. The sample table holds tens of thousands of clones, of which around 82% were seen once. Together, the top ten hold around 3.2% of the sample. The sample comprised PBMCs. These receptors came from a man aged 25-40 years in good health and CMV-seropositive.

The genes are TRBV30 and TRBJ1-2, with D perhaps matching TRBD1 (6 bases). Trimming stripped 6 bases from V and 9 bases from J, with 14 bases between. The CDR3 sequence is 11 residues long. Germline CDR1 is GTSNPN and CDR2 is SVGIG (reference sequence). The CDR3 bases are TGTGCCTGTACCACAGGGTCCCGCTACACCTTC. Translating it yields CACTTGSRYTF.

CDR3 nucleotides: TGTGCCAGCAGCCGTGGACAGGGGGCATATGGCTACACCTTC. Protein: CASSRGQGAYGYTF. This rearrangement joins TRBV7-8 to TRBJ1-2; 11 bases line up with TRBD1. Germline V gene sequence: CDR1 SGHVS, CDR2 FQNEAQ. This CDR3 contains 14 residues. J lost 5 bases, V lost 5 bases, and 4 bases had no gene match.

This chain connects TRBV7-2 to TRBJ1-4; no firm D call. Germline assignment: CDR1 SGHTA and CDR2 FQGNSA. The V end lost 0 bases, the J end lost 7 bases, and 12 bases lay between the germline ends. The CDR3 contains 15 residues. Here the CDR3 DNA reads TGTGCCAGCAGCTTAGCTACCTCCAATAGTGAAAAACTGTTTTTT. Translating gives CASSLATSNSEKLFF.

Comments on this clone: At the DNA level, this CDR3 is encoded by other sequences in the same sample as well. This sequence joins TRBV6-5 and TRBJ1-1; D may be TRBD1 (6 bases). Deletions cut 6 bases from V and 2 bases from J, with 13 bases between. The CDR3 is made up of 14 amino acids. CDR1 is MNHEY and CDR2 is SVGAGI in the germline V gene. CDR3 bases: TGTGCCAGCAGACCCGGACAGCTCAACACTGAAGCTTTCTTT. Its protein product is CASRPGQLNTEAFF.

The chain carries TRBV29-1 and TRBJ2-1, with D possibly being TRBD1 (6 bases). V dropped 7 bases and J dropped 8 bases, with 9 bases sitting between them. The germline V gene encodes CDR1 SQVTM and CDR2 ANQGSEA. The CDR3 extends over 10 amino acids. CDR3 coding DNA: TGCAGCGCGTACAGGGATGAGCAGTTCTTC. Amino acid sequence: CSAYRDEQFF.

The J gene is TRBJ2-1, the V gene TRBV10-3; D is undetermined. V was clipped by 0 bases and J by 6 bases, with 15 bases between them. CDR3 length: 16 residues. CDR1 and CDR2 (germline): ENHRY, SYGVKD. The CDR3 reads CAISESTPGLGNEQFF. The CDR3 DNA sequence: TGTGCCATCAGTGAGTCGACCCCAGGTTTGGGCAATGAGCAGTTCTTC.

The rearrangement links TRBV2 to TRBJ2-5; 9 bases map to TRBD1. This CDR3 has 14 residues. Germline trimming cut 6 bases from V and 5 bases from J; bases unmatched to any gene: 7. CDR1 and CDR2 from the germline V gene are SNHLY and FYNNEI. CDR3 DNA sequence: TGTGCCAGCAGCGGTACAGGGGGCCTTGAGACCCAGTACTTC. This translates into CASSGTGGLETQYF.

The CDR3 region is CASSPRGGTVGTQYF. The DNA for the CDR3 is TGTGCCAGCAGTCCCCGGGGGGGGACGGTGGGGACCCAGTACTTC. The V gene is TRBV28, the J gene TRBJ2-5; 8 bases agree with TRBD2. Trimming cost V 5 bases and J 7 bases; bases outside gene matches: 12. Germline assignment: CDR1 MDHEN and CDR2 SYDVKM. The CDR3 is made up of 15 amino acids. Drawing the rest from reference TRBV28 and TRBJ2-5, the complete variable domain is DVKVTQSSRYLVKRTGEKVFLECVQDMDHENMFWYRQDPGLGLRLIYFSYDVKMKEKGDIPEGYSVSREKKERFSLILESASTNQTSMYLCASSPRGGTVGTQYFGPGTRLLVL.

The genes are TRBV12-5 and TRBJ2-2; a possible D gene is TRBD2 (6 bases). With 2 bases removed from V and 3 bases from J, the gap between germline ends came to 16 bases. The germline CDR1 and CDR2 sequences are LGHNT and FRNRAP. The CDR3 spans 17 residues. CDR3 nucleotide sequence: TGTGCTAGTGGTTTGACCCTAGCGCCCTCGCACACCGGGGAGCTGTTTTTT. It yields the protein CASGLTLAPSHTGELFF. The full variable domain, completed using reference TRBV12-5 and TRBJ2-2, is DARVTQTPRHKVTEMGQEVTMRCQPILGHNTVFWYRQTMMQGLELLAYFRNRAPLDDSGMPKDRFSAEMPDATLATLKIQPSEPRDSAVYFCASGLTLAPSHTGELFFGEGSRLTVL.

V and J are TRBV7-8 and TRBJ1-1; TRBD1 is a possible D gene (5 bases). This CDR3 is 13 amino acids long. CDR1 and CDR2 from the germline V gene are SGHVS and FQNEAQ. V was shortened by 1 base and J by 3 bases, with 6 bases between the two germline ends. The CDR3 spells CASSLDRYTEAFF. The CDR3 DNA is TGTGCCAGCAGCTTAGACAGGTACACTGAAGCTTTCTTT.

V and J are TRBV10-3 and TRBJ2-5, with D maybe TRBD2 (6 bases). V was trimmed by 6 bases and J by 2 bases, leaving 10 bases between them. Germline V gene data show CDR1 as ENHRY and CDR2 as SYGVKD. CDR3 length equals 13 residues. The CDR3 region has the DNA TGTGCCATCAGGACGGGGGTACAAGAGACCCAGTACTTC. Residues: CAIRTGVQETQYF.

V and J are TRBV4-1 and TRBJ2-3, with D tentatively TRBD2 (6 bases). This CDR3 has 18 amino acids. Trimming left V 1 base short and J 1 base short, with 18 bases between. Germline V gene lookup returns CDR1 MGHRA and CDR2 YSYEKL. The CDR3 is CASSQVGGNSGRTDTQYF. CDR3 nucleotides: TGCGCCAGCAGCCAAGTGGGAGGCAATTCGGGACGCACAGATACGCAGTATTTT.

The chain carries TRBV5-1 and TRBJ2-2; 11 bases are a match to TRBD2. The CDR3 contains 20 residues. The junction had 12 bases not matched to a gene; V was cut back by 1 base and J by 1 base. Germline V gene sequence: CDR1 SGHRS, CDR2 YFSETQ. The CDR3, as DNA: TGCGCCAGCAGCTTGAGGGCCGGCTTGGGGACTAGCGGGAACACCGGGGAGCTGTTTTTT. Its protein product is CASSLRAGLGTSGNTGELFF.

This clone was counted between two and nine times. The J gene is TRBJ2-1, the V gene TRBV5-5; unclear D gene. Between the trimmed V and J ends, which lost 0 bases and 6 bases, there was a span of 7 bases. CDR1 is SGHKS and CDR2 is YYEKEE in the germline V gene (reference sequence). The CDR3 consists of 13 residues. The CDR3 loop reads CASSLGLFNEQFF. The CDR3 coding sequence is TGTGCCAGCAGCTTGGGACTCTTCAATGAGCAGTTCTTC.

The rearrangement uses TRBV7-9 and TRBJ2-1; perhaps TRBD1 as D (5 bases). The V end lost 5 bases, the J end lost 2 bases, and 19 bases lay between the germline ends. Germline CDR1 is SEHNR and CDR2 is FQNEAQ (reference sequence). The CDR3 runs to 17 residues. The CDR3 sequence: CASSPAGGQEAYNEQFF. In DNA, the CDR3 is TGTGCCAGCAGCCCAGCTGGCGGACAAGAAGCCTACAATGAGCAGTTCTTC.

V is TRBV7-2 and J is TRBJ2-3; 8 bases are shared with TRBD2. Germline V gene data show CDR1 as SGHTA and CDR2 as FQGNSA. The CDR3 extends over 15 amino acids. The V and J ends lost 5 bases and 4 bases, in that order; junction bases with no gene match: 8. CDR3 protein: CASSPVTGGADTQYF. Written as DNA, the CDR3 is TGTGCCAGCAGCCCTGTGACGGGAGGGGCAGATACGCAGTATTTT.

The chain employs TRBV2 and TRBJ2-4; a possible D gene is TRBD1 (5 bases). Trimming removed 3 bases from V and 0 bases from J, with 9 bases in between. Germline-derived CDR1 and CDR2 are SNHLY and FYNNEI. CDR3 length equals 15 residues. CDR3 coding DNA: TGTGCCAGCAGTGATGACAGACTAGCCAAAAACATTCAGTACTTC. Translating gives CASSDDRLAKNIQYF.

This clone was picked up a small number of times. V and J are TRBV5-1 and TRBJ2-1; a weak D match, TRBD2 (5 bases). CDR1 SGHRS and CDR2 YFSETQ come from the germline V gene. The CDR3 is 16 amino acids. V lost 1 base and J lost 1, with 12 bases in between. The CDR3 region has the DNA TGCGCCAGCAGCTTGCGAGGGAGTACGTCCTACAATGAGCAGTTCTTC. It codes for CASSLRGSTSYNEQFF.

This CDR3 reads CASSSRTGQTLSDLYNEQFF. In nucleotides, the CDR3 is TGTGCCAGCAGCTCGCGGACGGGACAGACCCTGTCCGACCTCTACAATGAGCAGTTCTTC. The chain is built from TRBV7-1 and TRBJ2-1; TRBD1 agrees at 7 bases. TRBV7-1 belongs to the ORF category, with a function that is uncertain. With V trimmed by 3 bases and J by 3 bases, 20 bases remained unmatched. CDR3 size: 20 residues.

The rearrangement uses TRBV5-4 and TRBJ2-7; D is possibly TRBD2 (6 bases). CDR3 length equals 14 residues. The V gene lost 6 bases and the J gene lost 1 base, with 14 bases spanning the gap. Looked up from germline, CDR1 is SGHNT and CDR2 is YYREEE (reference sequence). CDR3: CASTRDSGSYEQYF. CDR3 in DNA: TGTGCCAGCACCAGGGACTCTGGGTCCTACGAGCAGTACTTC.

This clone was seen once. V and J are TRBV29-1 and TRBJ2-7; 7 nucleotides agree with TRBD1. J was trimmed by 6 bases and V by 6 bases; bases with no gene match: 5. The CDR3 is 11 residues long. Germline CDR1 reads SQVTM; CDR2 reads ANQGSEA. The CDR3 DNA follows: TGCAGCGTGGCCACAGGGGCCGAGCAGTACTTC. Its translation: CSVATGAEQYF.

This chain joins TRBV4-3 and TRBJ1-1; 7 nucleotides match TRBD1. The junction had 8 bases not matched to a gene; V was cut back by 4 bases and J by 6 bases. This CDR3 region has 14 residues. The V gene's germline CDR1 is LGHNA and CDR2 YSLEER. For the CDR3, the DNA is TGCGCCAGCAGCCCACACAGGGGATTCTCTGAAGCTTTCTTT. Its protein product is CASSPHRGFSEAFF.